The rows below give T cell receptor beta chains drawn from one sample of a study of radiotherapy plus CTLA-4 blockade in lung cancer. Repertoires were generated with immunoSEQ multiplex PCR, while TCRdb's copy carries only in-frame clones and drops some. There are 45,000 to 55,000 clones in the sample; 75% to 90% occur only once, and less than 20% lies in the top ten. Source: peripheral blood, taken from a patient treated with radiotherapy plus ipilimumab. These receptors were obtained from a human donor with non-small cell lung cancer that progressed on radiotherapy plus ipilimumab. Some clones in this sample may be carry-over from other donors' samples. Each CDR3 is given with its conserved first and last residue. D genes are given only for firm matches. Clone sizes are given selectively: once, few, many, or a class where the clone is expanded.

abundance	d_gene	v_gene	j_gene	CDR3aa	CDR3nt
NA	TRBD2	TRBV4-1	TRBJ2-2	CASSQEGSGGTTGELFF	TGCGCCAGCAGCCAAGAGGGTAGCGGGGGAACCACCGGGGAGCTGTTTTTT
NA	TRBD1	TRBV29-1	TRBJ1-5	CSAGTGNQPQHF	TGCAGCGCTGGGACAGGCAATCAGCCCCAGCATTTT
once	TRBD1	TRBV27	TRBJ2-3	CASSYDRGSKDTQYF	TGTGCCAGCAGTTACGACAGGGGGTCAAAAGATACGCAGTATTTT
NA	NA	TRBV11-2	TRBJ2-1	CASKPPGTATDEQFF	TGTGCCAGCAAACCACCGGGAACCGCAACCGATGAGCAGTTCTTC
NA	TRBD2	TRBV30	TRBJ2-5	CAWTSGRAEETQYF	TGTGCCTGGACTAGCGGGAGGGCCGAGGAGACCCAGTACTTC
NA	TRBD1	TRBV10-2	TRBJ1-2	CASSLGQGVYGYTF	TGCGCCAGCAGTCTGGGACAGGGGGTTTATGGCTACACCTTC
NA	TRBD1	TRBV5-6	TRBJ2-7	CASRDRAGTEQYF	TGTGCCAGCCGGGACAGGGCGGGCACCGAGCAGTACTTC
NA	NA	TRBV4-1	TRBJ2-7	CASSQGQTHPYEQYF	TGCGCCAGCAGCCAAGGACAGACTCATCCTTACGAGCAGTACTTC
NA	TRBD1	TRBV5-1	TRBJ1-3	CASSWDRSGNTIYF	TGCGCCAGCAGCTGGGACAGATCTGGAAACACCATATATTTT
NA	NA	TRBV7-8	TRBJ1-1	CASSIPPGLTPFF	TGTGCCAGCAGCATCCCACCGGGATTAACTCCTTTCTTT
NA	TRBD1	TRBV7-2	TRBJ1-4	CASSEGQGRIANEKLFF	TGTGCCAGCAGCGAGGGACAGGGGAGGATAGCTAATGAAAAACTGTTTTTT
NA	NA	TRBV6-6	TRBJ1-5	CASSNQGQPQHF	TGTGCCAGCAGTAACCAGGGTCAGCCCCAGCATTTT
few	TRBD1	TRBV27	TRBJ2-2	CASSFSGPGQGITGELFF	TGTGCCAGCAGTTTCTCCGGGCCGGGACAGGGGATCACCGGGGAGCTGTTTTTT
NA	TRBD1	TRBV5-5	TRBJ1-2	CASSFLSGGNGYTF	TGTGCCAGCAGCTTTCTCTCAGGGGGCAATGGCTACACCTTC
few	NA	TRBV5-1	TRBJ2-1	CASSPSWQVYNEQFF	TGCGCCAGCAGCCCGTCGTGGCAGGTCTACAATGAGCAGTTCTTC
NA	TRBD2	TRBV27	TRBJ2-1	CASRGLAEPYNEQFF	TGTGCCAGCAGGGGACTAGCGGAACCCTACAATGAGCAGTTCTTC
NA	NA	TRBV10-3	TRBJ2-1	CAIQSTGETGDEQFF	TGTGCCATCCAGAGTACAGGGGAAACGGGGGATGAGCAGTTCTTC
NA	TRBD2	TRBV6-1	TRBJ2-2	CASSVTSGDTGELFF	TGTGCCAGCAGCGTAACTAGCGGGGACACCGGGGAGCTGTTTTTT
NA	TRBD2	TRBV7-2	TRBJ2-1	CASSDPGLRVHEQFF	TGTGCCAGCAGCGACCCGGGACTAAGGGTTCATGAGCAGTTCTTC
NA	NA	TRBV7-6	TRBJ1-2	CASSQGGQNYGYTF	TGTGCCAGCAGCCAAGGTGGGCAGAACTATGGCTACACCTTC
NA	TRBD2	TRBV7-8	TRBJ2-7	CASSRSPGGPYEQYF	TGTGCCAGCAGCCGAAGTCCGGGAGGGCCCTACGAGCAGTACTTC
NA	NA	TRBV27	TRBJ1-2	CASSSRRPSGDYGYTF	TGTGCCAGCAGTTCCCGCCGTCCTAGCGGTGACTATGGCTACACCTTC
once	TRBD1	TRBV4-2	TRBJ2-1	CASSRGTGGGQVLEFEQFF	TGTGCCAGCAGCCGAGGGACAGGGGGCGGTCAGGTCCTTGAATTTGAGCAGTTCTTC
NA	NA	TRBV11-2	TRBJ2-7	CASSLAGEQYF	TGTGCCAGCAGCTTGGCAGGGGAGCAGTACTTC
NA	NA	TRBV27	TRBJ2-2	CASSYIRNTGELFF	TGTGCCAGCAGTTACATACGAAACACCGGGGAGCTGTTTTTT
NA	NA	TRBV6-1	TRBJ2-2	CASSEAGGITGELFF	TGTGCCAGCAGTGAAGCCGGAGGGATTACCGGGGAGCTGTTTTTT
NA	NA	TRBV28	TRBJ1-2	CASSFSQLYGYTF	TGTGCCAGCAGTTTTTCACAGCTCTATGGCTACACCTTC
NA	NA	TRBV6-5	TRBJ1-2	CASSEVQGRYGYTF	TGTGCCAGCAGTGAAGTACAGGGTCGCTATGGCTACACCTTC
NA	NA	TRBV12-5	TRBJ1-1	CASGLVLGRNTEAFF	TGTGCTAGTGGTTTGGTTCTAGGGAGGAACACTGAAGCTTTCTTT